This note documents a single TCR beta chain sequence. The data stem from a study of OX40 agonist ivuxolimab in advanced cancers. TCRdb keeps only in-frame clones here, not all; method: immunoSEQ multiplex PCR. The table shows more than 25,000 clones, with about 74% occurring only once. The CDR3 extends over 11 amino acids. V was trimmed by 8 bases and J by 5 bases, leaving 7 bases between them. The germline gives CDR1 SNHLY, CDR2 FYNNEI. The sample was CD4+ or CD8+ T cells sorted from blood, taken in a trial of the OX40 agonist ivuxolimab. The V and J genes are TRBV2 and TRBJ2-4; the D gene is possibly TRBD1 (6 bases). The sequence came from an adult with an advanced solid tumor such as melanoma, head and neck, liver or kidney cancer. DNA for the CDR3: TGTGCCAGCGACAGGCAAAACATTCAGTACTTC. Its translation: CASDRQNIQYF.